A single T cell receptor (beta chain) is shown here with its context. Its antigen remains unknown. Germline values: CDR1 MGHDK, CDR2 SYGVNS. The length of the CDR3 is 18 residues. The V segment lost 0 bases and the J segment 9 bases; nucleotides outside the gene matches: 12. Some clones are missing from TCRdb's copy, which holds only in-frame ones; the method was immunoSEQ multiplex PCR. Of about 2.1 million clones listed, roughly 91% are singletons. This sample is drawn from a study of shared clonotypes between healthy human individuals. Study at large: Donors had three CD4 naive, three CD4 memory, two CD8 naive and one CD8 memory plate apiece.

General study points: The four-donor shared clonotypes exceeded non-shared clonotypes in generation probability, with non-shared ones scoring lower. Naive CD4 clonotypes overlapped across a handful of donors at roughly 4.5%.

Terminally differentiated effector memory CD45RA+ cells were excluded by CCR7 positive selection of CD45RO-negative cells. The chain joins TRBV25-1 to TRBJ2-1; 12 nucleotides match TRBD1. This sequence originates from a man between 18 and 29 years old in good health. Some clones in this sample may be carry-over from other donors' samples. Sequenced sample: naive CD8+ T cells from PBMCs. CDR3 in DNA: TGTGCCAGCAGTGAATATCGGTACAAGGGGACAGGGGGCGGTGAGCAGTTCTTC. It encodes CASSEYRYKGTGGGEQFF.